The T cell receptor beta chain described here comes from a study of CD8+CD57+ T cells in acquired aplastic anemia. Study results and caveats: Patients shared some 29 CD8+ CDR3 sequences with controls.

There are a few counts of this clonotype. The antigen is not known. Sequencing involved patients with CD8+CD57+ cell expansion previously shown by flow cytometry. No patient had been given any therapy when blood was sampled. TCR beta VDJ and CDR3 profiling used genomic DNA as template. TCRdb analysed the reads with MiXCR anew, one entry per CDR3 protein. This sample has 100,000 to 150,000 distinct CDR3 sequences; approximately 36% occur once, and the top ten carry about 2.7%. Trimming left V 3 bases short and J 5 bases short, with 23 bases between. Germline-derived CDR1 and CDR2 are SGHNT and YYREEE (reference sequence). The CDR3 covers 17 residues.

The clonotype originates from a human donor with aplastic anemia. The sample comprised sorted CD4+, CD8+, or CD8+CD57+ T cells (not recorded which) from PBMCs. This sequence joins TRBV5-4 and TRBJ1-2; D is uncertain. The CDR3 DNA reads TGTGCCAGCAGCTCAAAAGGGCCTCTGACCCTAGGGTATGGCTACACCTTC. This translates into CASSSKGPLTLGYGYTF.